The 23 T cell receptor beta chains below come from one sample, sequenced in a study of T-cell memory formation after mild COVID-19. Each CDR3 protein is one row after TCRdb ran MiXCR on the 5' RACE reads. The sample lists under 35,000 distinct CDR3 sequences; 15% to 20% were seen once. Sequencing was done on a sample of PBMCs or a T cell subset sorted from them (not recorded which). These receptors were obtained from an adult who had mild COVID-19 (a few samples of this study predate the infection). Cell type and time point are not known.

This clonotype showed up many times. The chain is built from TRBV12-3 or TRBV12-4 and TRBJ1-5; TRBD1 matches 9 bases. After removal of 6 bases from V and 0 bases from J, the junction contained 12 bases not matched to a gene. The CDR3 covers 18 residues. In nucleotides, the CDR3 is TGTGCCAGCAGAGCACCACCCGGGACAGGGATTAGCAATCAGCCCCAGCATTTT. Translated, it gives CASRAPPGTGISNQPQHF.

The table lists this clonotype with many counts. Written as DNA, the CDR3 is TGCGCCAGCAGCCAACCCCCCTCCGGGACCATGAACACCGGGGAGCTGTTTTTT. This gives the protein CASSQPPSGTMNTGELFF. The chain couples TRBV4-1 to TRBJ2-2; D is tentatively TRBD1 or TRBD2 (5 bases each). V lost 2 bases and J lost 1, with 17 bases in between. There are 18 residues in the CDR3. CDR1 is MGHRA and CDR2 is YSYEKL in the germline V gene.

This clonotype was recorded at least ten times. V and J are TRBV29-1 and TRBJ2-7; 9 bases map to TRBD1. CDR1 is SQVTM, CDR2 ANQGSEA, per germline. The V and J ends lost 4 bases and 6 bases, in that order; junction bases with no gene match: 4. There are 12 residues in the CDR3. CDR3 amino acids: CSVGDRVFEQYF. CDR3 nucleotide sequence: TGCAGCGTTGGGGACAGGGTTTTCGAGCAGTACTTC.

This clonotype was observed at least ten times. The CDR3 loop is CASSLMGGFSYNEQFF. In DNA form, the CDR3 reads TGTGCCAGCAGCTTAATGGGGGGATTCTCCTACAATGAGCAGTTCTTC. V usage is TRBV7-3 and J usage is TRBJ2-1; TRBD2 might be the D (6 bases). CDR1 SGHTA and CDR2 FQGTGA come from the germline V gene. The CDR3 spans 16 residues. V lost 1 base and J 0 bases, leaving 10 bases between the germline ends.

The sample holds many counts of this clonotype. The chain recombines TRBV4-3 with TRBJ2-3, with D possibly matching TRBD2 (6 bases). V lost 0 bases and J 5 bases, leaving 12 bases between the germline ends. The CDR3 runs to 15 residues. Germline lookup yields CDR1 LGHNA and CDR2 YSLEER. The CDR3 region is CASSQESGEIDTQYF. The CDR3 coding sequence is TGCGCCAGCAGCCAAGAATCGGGGGAGATAGATACGCAGTATTTT.

This clonotype turned up a few times. V gene TRBV6-5 combines with J gene TRBJ1-2, with a possible D match to TRBD1 (5 bases). The V and J ends lost 2 bases and 7 bases respectively, with 14 bases between them. This CDR3 has 14 residues. CDR1 is MNHEY and CDR2 is SVGAGI in the germline V gene. CDR3 loop: CASSYRGGAGGYTF. CDR3 DNA sequence: TGTGCCAGCAGTTACCGCGGGGGAGCTGGTGGCTACACCTTC.

This clonotype was seen ten or more times. The chain couples TRBV10-3 to TRBJ2-5; D remains unclear. Germline CDR1 reads ENHRY; CDR2 reads SYGVKD. This CDR3 contains 12 residues. V lost 1 base to trimming and J lost 1 base, with 1 base between them. CDR3 residues: CAISEFQETQYF. CDR3 sequence (DNA): TGTGCCATCAGTGAGTTCCAAGAGACCCAGTACTTC.

This clonotype has ten or more counts. The chain recombines TRBV5-1 with TRBJ1-6; 7 nucleotides line up with TRBD1. Germline CDR1 and CDR2: SGHRS and YFSETQ. V dropped 7 bases and J dropped 6; count of bases not matched to a gene: 22. The CDR3 extends over 19 amino acids. CDR3 DNA: TGCGCCAGCGCCAACGAACCACAGGGGTCCCCGTCTGGTAATTCACCCCTCCACTTT. Protein: CASANEPQGSPSGNSPLHF.

The rearrangement links TRBV2 to TRBJ1-1, with a tentative D call TRBD1 (5 bases). CDR1 and CDR2 (germline): SNHLY, FYNNEI. V lost 7 bases, J lost 7 bases, and 19 bases lay in between. The CDR3 contains 14 residues. The CDR3: CASTPLGRGNEAFF. The CDR3 nucleotides read TGTGCCAGCACCCCTCTTGGTCGGGGGAATGAAGCTTTCTTT.

This clonotype was seen more than once but under ten times. The chain couples TRBV12-3 or TRBV12-4 to TRBJ2-6; weak D call: TRBD1 (6 bases). The ends were cut back, 5 bases at V and 0 bases at J, with 17 bases in the middle. The CDR3 is 18 residues long. The CDR3 is CASSPNHRVSSGANVLTF. CDR3 DNA: TGTGCCAGCAGTCCGAACCACAGGGTCTCCTCTGGGGCCAACGTCCTGACTTTC.

The V call is TRBV7-6, the J call TRBJ1-2, with 7 nucleotides matching TRBD1. The CDR3 is 13 residues long. V lost 5 bases, J lost 2 bases, and 2 bases stayed unmatched. Germline-derived CDR1 and CDR2 are SGHVS and FNYEAQ. This CDR3 reads CASSQQGNYGYTF. As DNA, the CDR3 is TGTGCCAGCAGCCAACAGGGGAACTATGGCTACACCTTC.

This clonotype was seen repeatedly, ten times or more. V is TRBV4-1 and J is TRBJ2-5; 7 bases map to TRBD2. The length of the CDR3 is 14 residues. V lost 4 bases, J lost 0 bases, and 2 bases stayed unmatched. Per germline, CDR1 MGHRA and CDR2 YSYEKL. CDR3 region: CASSRLADQETQYF. In DNA form, the CDR3 reads TGCGCCAGCAGCCGCCTAGCGGACCAAGAGACCCAGTACTTC.

This clonotype was counted ten times or more. The V gene is TRBV5-1, the J gene TRBJ2-4, with D possibly TRBD2 on 7 matching bases. Germline loops: CDR1 SGHRS, CDR2 YFSETQ. V lost 4 bases and J lost 5, with 13 bases in between. The CDR3 extends over 14 amino acids. CDR3 DNA: TGCGCCAGCAGCGCCGGGGGGCCACAAAACATTCAGTACTTC. It is translated as CASSAGGPQNIQYF.

V gene TRBV7-9 combines with J gene TRBJ1-4, with TRBD1 as a possible D gene (5 bases). This CDR3 has 12 amino acids. V was shortened by 5 bases and J by 8 bases, with 9 bases between the two germline ends. Germline CDR1 is SEHNR and CDR2 is FQNEAQ (reference sequence). The CDR3 DNA is TGTGCCAGCAGCCAGGGAGGGGAAAAACTGTTTTTT. Residues: CASSQGGEKLFF.

This clonotype came up a few times. DNA for the CDR3: TGTGCCAGCAGCCAAGATGAGGGCAGGGGGCTGTCCGATACGCAGTATTTT. Protein product: CASSQDEGRGLSDTQYF. The chain carries TRBV4-2 and TRBJ2-3, with 8 bases identical to TRBD1. Germline CDR1 reads LGHNA; CDR2 reads YNFKEQ. The CDR3 is made up of 17 amino acids. V gave up 0 bases and J gave up 6 bases; unmatched junction bases: 11.

There are many counts of this clonotype. This chain uses TRBV29-1 with TRBJ2-1; perhaps TRBD1 as D (6 bases). Germline CDR1 and CDR2: SQVTM and ANQGSEA. Trimming pared 3 bases from V and 1 base from J, leaving 16 bases between. The CDR3 totals 16 residues. The CDR3 DNA reads TGCAGCGTTGAGTTAGGGCAGGGGATGTCCTACAATGAGCAGTTCTTC. It specifies CSVELGQGMSYNEQFF.

This clonotype was detected ten times or more. The chain couples TRBV20-1 to TRBJ2-5, with 7 bases aligning to TRBD2. The CDR3 sequence is 15 residues long. V lost 3 bases, J lost 2 bases, and 9 bases stayed unmatched. CDR1 is DFQATT, CDR2 SNEGSKA, per germline (reference sequence). The CDR3 protein is CSASALREIQETQYF. CDR3 nucleotide sequence: TGCAGTGCTAGTGCATTGCGGGAGATTCAAGAGACCCAGTACTTC.

The table lists this clonotype with many counts. V and J are TRBV12-3 or TRBV12-4 and TRBJ2-2, with a possible D match to TRBD2 (5 bases). The CDR3 totals 13 residues. Trimming left V 7 bases short and J 11 bases short, with 17 bases between. CDR3 protein: CASNNIQGGELFF. CDR3 DNA: TGTGCCAGCAACAATATACAAGGAGGAGAGCTGTTTTTT.

In this sample, this clonotype turned up once. The gene calls are TRBV5-4 and TRBJ2-7; tentative D call: TRBD2 (5 bases). The germline CDR1 and CDR2 sequences are SGHNT and YYREEE (reference sequence). Trimming pared 0 bases from V and 6 bases from J, leaving 13 bases between. CDR3 length equals 14 residues. The CDR3, as DNA: TGTGCCAGCAGCTTGGGCGGACTCGGCGGCGAGCAGTACTTC. Encoded protein: CASSLGGLGGEQYF.

The table lists this clonotype with many counts. This sequence joins TRBV7-2 and TRBJ2-5; TRBD1 matches 10 bases. CDR3 size: 15 residues. V was clipped by 5 bases and J by 5 bases; unmatched bases: 8. Germline V gene lookup returns CDR1 SGHTA and CDR2 FQGNSA. CDR3 sequence reads: CASSPRQGAMETQYF. As DNA, the CDR3 is TGTGCCAGCAGCCCACGACAGGGGGCTATGGAGACCCAGTACTTC.

V gene TRBV4-3 combines with J gene TRBJ1-2; D is ambiguous. CDR1 is LGHNA and CDR2 is YSLEER in the germline V gene. The CDR3 loop spans 14 amino acids. Trimming cost V 0 bases and J 7 bases, with 12 bases left between them. The CDR3, as DNA: TGCGCCAGCAGCCAAGATGGCGGGCCCGCTGGCTACACCTTC. It is translated as CASSQDGGPAGYTF.

The V call is TRBV4-3, the J call TRBJ1-5; D remains ambiguous. V shed 1 base and J shed 3 bases, with 13 bases lying between them. CDR1 is LGHNA and CDR2 is YSLEER in the germline V gene. The CDR3 is 16 residues long. Here the CDR3 DNA reads TGCGCCAGCAGCCAAGTATTGGAAGGTCCCAATCAGCCCCAGCATTTT. It specifies CASSQVLEGPNQPQHF.

The table lists this clonotype with many counts. V and J are TRBV3-1 and TRBJ2-3; D remains ambiguous. Deletions cut 4 bases from V and 5 bases from J, with 10 bases between. This CDR3 contains 13 residues. The germline gives CDR1 LGHDT, CDR2 YNNKEL (reference sequence). In nucleotides, the CDR3 is TGTGCCAGCAGCCCCGACCGCCGAGATACGCAGTATTTT. Protein product: CASSPDRRDTQYF.